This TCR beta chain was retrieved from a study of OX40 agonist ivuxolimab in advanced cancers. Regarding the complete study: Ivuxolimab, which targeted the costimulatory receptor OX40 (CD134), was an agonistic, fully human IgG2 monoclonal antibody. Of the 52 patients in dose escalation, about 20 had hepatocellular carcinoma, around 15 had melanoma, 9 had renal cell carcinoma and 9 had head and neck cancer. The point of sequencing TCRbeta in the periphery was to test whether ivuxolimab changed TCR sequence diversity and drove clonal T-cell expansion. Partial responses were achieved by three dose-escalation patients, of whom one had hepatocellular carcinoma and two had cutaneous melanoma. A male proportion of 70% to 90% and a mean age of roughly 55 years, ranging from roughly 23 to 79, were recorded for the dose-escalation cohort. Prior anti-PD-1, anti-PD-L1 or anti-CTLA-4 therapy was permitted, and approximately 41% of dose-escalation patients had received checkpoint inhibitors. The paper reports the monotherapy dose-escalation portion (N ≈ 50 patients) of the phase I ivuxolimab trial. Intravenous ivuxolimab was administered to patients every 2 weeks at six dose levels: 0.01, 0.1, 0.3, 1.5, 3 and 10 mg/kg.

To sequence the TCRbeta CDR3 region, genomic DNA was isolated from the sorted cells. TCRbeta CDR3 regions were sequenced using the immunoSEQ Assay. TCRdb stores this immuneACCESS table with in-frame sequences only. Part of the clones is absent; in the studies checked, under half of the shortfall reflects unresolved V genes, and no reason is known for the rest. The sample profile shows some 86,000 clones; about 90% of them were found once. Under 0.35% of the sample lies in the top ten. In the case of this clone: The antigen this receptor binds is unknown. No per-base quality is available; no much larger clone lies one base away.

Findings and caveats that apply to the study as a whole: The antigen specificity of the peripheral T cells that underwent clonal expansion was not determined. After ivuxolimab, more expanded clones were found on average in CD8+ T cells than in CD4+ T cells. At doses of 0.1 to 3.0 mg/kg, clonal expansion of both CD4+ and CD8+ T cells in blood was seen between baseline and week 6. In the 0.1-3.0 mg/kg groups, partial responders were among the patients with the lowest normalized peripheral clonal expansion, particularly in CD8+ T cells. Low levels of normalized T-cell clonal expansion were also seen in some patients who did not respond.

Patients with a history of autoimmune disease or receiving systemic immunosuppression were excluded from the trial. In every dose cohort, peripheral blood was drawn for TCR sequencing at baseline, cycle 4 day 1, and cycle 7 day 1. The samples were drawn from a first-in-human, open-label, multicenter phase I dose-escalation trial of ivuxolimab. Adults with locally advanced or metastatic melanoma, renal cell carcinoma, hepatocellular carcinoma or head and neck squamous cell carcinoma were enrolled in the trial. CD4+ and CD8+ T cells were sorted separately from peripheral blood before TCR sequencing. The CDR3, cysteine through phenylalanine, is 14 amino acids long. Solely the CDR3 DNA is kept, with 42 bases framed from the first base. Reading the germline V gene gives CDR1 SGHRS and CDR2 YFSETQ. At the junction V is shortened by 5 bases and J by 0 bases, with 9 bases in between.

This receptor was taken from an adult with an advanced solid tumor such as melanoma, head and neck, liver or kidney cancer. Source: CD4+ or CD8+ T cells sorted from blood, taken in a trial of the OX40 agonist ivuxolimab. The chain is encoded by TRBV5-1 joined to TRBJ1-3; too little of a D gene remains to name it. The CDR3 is CASSDGSSGNTIYF. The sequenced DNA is TGCGCCAGCAGTGATGGGAGCTCTGGAAACACCATATATTTT.